This TCR beta chain emerged from a study of shared clonotypes between healthy human individuals. The overall study: For every donor, three CD4 naive, three CD4 memory, two CD8 naive and one CD8 memory plates were used.

The naive CD8 subset, CD45RO-negative cells positively selected for CCR7, excluded terminally differentiated effector memory CD45RA+ cells. The data were produced by immunoSEQ multiplex PCR, yet TCRdb's version contains in-frame clones alone and is incomplete. The data show about 1.9 million clones, over 85% seen once. Whole-study results and caveats: Despite large depth, sorted-subset datasets appeared incompletely sequenced. Sharing of clonotypes among donors was expected to vary with sequencing depth. Relative to clonotypes present in all four donors, those not shared had lower generation probabilities.

Remarks on this clone: The antigen remains unidentified.

Trimming removed 7 bases at V and 1 base at J, with 16 bases between. CDR1 is MNHNS, CDR2 SASEGT, per germline. This CDR3 contains 15 residues. This sequence originates from a man between 18 and 29 years old in good health. Some clones in this sample may be carry-over from other donors' samples. This chain joins TRBV6-1 and TRBJ1-1; maybe TRBD1 (6 bases). Sequencing was done on a sample of naive CD8+ T cells from PBMCs. This chain's CDR3 is CASNRPWTANTEAFF. In DNA form, the CDR3 reads TGTGCCAGCAACCGACCATGGACAGCGAACACTGAAGCTTTCTTT.